Below, 2 T cell receptor beta chains from the same sample are listed, as sequenced in a study of cytomegalovirus exposure and HLA in healthy donors (dated by TCRdb to between 2016 and 2019). The library was made by the immunoSEQ multiplex PCR assay. For the multiplex PCR, a mixture combining 60 forward primers for TCR Vbeta segments and 13 reverse primers for TCR Jbeta segments was used. Sourced from immuneACCESS, this table was stored by TCRdb with only in-frame sequences that have V and J called. A share of the clones is absent; for the studies checked, an unresolved V gene accounts for under half, and the remainder has no known explanation. This sample is represented by tens of thousands of clones; about nine tenths of them were singletons. The ten biggest clones cover around a tenth of the sample. The material sequenced was PBMCs. These receptors came from a young man in good health and CMV-seropositive.

The chain couples TRBV20-1 to TRBJ1-1, with 10 bases fitting TRBD1. Germline CDR1 DFQATT, CDR2 SNEGSKA (reference sequence). Losses at the gene ends were 5 bases for V and 10 bases for J; bases not matched to a gene: 4. CDR3 length: 11 amino acids. This CDR3 is CSAGGQGRAFF. Here the CDR3 DNA reads TGCAGTGCTGGGGGACAGGGGAGAGCTTTCTTT.

This chain links TRBV5-1 with TRBJ2-7; tentative D call: TRBD2 (5 bases). V was clipped by 4 bases and J by 3 bases, with 11 bases between them. The CDR3 runs 13 residues. The V gene's germline CDR1 is SGHRS and CDR2 YFSETQ. The CDR3 loop is CASSVPGNYEQYF. The CDR3 bases are TGCGCCAGCAGCGTTCCGGGAAACTACGAGCAGTACTTC.